What follows are 14 T cell receptor beta chains derived from one specimen sequenced in a study of cytomegalovirus exposure and HLA in healthy donors. Data came from immunoSEQ multiplex PCR; TCRdb stores just in-frame clones and leaves some out. In the table there are 150,000 to 200,000 clones, around nine tenths of which are singletons. Sequenced material: PBMCs. The source of these receptors is a young man in good health and CMV-seropositive.

The rearrangement links TRBV4-3 to TRBJ2-3, with D possibly being TRBD1 (6 bases). The V gene's germline CDR1 is LGHNA and CDR2 YSLEER. The CDR3 covers 16 residues. Trimming removed 4 bases at V and 1 base at J, with 15 bases between. In DNA, the CDR3 is TGCGCCAGCAGCCCCGAAGGGGGTCGAGGCACAGATACGCAGTATTTT. Its translation: CASSPEGGRGTDTQYF.

This chain joins TRBV28 and TRBJ2-7, with D perhaps TRBD1 (5 bases). The V gene's germline CDR1 is MDHEN and CDR2 SYDVKM. This CDR3 is built from 14 residues. The germline V and J ends were trimmed by 6 bases and 2 bases, with 14 bases remaining between them. DNA for the CDR3: TGTGCCAGCAGACCAACAGGTAGAACCTACGAGCAGTACTTC. Translated, it gives CASRPTGRTYEQYF.

The chain employs TRBV5-1 and TRBJ2-5, with 13 nucleotides matching TRBD2. The germline gives CDR1 SGHRS, CDR2 YFSETQ. The J segment lost 0 bases and the V segment lost 4 bases, leaving 6 bases of the junction unmatched. This CDR3 is 17 amino acids long. The CDR3 DNA reads TGCGCCAGCAGCCGACTAGCGGGAGGTAACTACCAAGAGACCCAGTACTTC. Its translation: CASSRLAGGNYQETQYF. Full variable domain (outside the CDR3, taken from reference TRBV5-1 and TRBJ2-5): KAGVTQTPRYLIKTRGQQVTLSCSPISGHRSVSWYQQTPGQGLQFLFEYFSETQRNKGNFPGRFSGRQFSNSRSEMNVSTLELGDSALYLCASSRLAGGNYQETQYFGPGTRLLVL.

The V and J genes are TRBV27 and TRBJ2-6, with D possibly matching TRBD1 (6 bases). Germline V gives CDR1 MNHEY, CDR2 SMNVEV (reference sequence). V gave up 6 bases and J gave up 0 bases, with 12 bases separating them. The CDR3 is made up of 16 amino acids. CDR3 DNA sequence: TGTGCCAGCAGGCGGACAGACAGCTCTGGGGCCAACGTCCTGACTTTC. Its protein product is CASRRTDSSGANVLTF.

V and J are TRBV5-1 and TRBJ1-1, with no clear D. CDR3 length: 15 residues. CDR1 is SGHRS, CDR2 YFSETQ, per germline. V was clipped by 8 bases and J by 0 bases, with 17 bases between them. DNA for the CDR3: TGCGCCAGTTCCCCCCGGGGTATGGTGAACACTGAAGCTTTCTTT. Residues: CASSPRGMVNTEAFF.

The V call is TRBV30, the J call TRBJ1-4, with D maybe TRBD1 (5 bases). CDR1 and CDR2 (germline): GTSNPN, SVGIG (reference sequence). With 2 bases removed from V and 4 bases from J, the gap between germline ends came to 11 bases. The CDR3 is 14 residues long. The CDR3 nucleotides are TGTGCCTGGAGTAAACAGGTTTATAATGAAAAACTGTTTTTT. It yields the protein CAWSKQVYNEKLFF.

This chain uses TRBV18 with TRBJ1-5; 7 positions agree with TRBD1. The V and J ends lost 6 bases and 0 bases, in that order; junction bases with no gene match: 8. Germline CDR1 reads KGHSH; CDR2 reads LQKENI. CDR3 size: 16 residues. CDR3: CASSRNDRASNQPQHF. The CDR3 nucleotides read TGTGCCAGCTCCCGGAACGACAGGGCTAGCAATCAGCCCCAGCATTTT.

This chain joins TRBV7-6 and TRBJ1-1; 8 bases line up with TRBD1. Germline assignment: CDR1 SGHVS and CDR2 FNYEAQ. This CDR3 spans 14 amino acids. V dropped 5 bases and J dropped 1; count of bases not matched to a gene: 3. The CDR3 sequence: CASSLTGGNTEAFF. CDR3 coding DNA: TGTGCCAGCAGCCTTACAGGGGGGAACACTGAAGCTTTCTTT.

The chain combines TRBV18 with TRBJ2-7, with D possibly matching TRBD2 (6 bases). Trimming stripped 1 base from V and 2 bases from J, with 15 bases between. The CDR3 runs to 16 residues. Germline lookup yields CDR1 KGHSH and CDR2 LQKENI. CDR3: CASSPLRSGPPYEQYF. For the CDR3, the DNA is TGTGCCAGCTCACCACTGAGGAGCGGGCCACCCTACGAGCAGTACTTC. Variable domain in full (rest from reference TRBV18 and TRBJ2-7): NAGVMQNPRHLVRRRGQEARLRCSPMKGHSHVYWYRQLPEEGLKFMVYLQKENIIDESGMPKERFSAEFPKEGPSILRIQQVVRGDSAAYFCASSPLRSGPPYEQYFGPGTRLTVT.

This rearrangement joins TRBV19 to TRBJ2-1, with a weak D call TRBD2 (7 bases). The CDR3 covers 14 residues. Trimming stripped 8 bases from V and 1 base from J, with 12 bases between. Per the germline V gene, CDR1 is LNHDA and CDR2 is SQIVND (reference sequence). The CDR3 loop is CASSRGASYNEQFF. The CDR3 DNA follows: TGTGCCAGTTCTCGGGGGGCGTCCTACAATGAGCAGTTCTTC.

The rearrangement links TRBV4-1 to TRBJ2-7; 8 nucleotides line up with TRBD2. The CDR3 sequence is 13 residues long. J was trimmed by 2 bases and V by 4 bases; bases with no gene match: 1. Germline lookup yields CDR1 MGHRA and CDR2 YSYEKL. This CDR3 reads CASSRGLAYEQYF. For the CDR3, the DNA is TGCGCCAGCAGCCGGGGACTAGCCTACGAGCAGTACTTC.

This clone appeared once. The chain joins TRBV6-5 to TRBJ1-5; D call uncertain. From germline, CDR1 is MNHEY and CDR2 SVGAGI. The V end lost 0 bases, the J end lost 0 bases, and 3 bases lay between the germline ends. The CDR3 spans 14 residues. CDR3 bases: TGTGCCAGCAGTTACTCGCGTAGCAATCAGCCCCAGCATTTT. Protein sequence: CASSYSRSNQPQHF.

V usage is TRBV6-5 and J usage is TRBJ1-1; D is unresolved. V dropped 2 bases and J dropped 10 bases, with 20 bases sitting between them. The CDR3 runs to 15 residues. The germline V gene encodes CDR1 MNHEY and CDR2 SVGAGI. CDR3: CASSYGSRRPERAFF. CDR3 bases: TGTGCCAGCAGTTACGGGAGTAGAAGGCCGGAGCGAGCTTTCTTT.

This clone was detected only once. The V and J genes are TRBV27 and TRBJ2-5, with D possibly being TRBD1 (6 bases). The CDR3 contains 15 residues. In germline, CDR1 is MNHEY, CDR2 SMNVEV (reference sequence). V lost 6 bases, J lost 2 bases, and 16 bases lay in between. The CDR3 nucleotides read TGTGCCAGCAGCCAGGGGTGGGGACCACAAGAGACCCAGTACTTC. Translating it yields CASSQGWGPQETQYF.